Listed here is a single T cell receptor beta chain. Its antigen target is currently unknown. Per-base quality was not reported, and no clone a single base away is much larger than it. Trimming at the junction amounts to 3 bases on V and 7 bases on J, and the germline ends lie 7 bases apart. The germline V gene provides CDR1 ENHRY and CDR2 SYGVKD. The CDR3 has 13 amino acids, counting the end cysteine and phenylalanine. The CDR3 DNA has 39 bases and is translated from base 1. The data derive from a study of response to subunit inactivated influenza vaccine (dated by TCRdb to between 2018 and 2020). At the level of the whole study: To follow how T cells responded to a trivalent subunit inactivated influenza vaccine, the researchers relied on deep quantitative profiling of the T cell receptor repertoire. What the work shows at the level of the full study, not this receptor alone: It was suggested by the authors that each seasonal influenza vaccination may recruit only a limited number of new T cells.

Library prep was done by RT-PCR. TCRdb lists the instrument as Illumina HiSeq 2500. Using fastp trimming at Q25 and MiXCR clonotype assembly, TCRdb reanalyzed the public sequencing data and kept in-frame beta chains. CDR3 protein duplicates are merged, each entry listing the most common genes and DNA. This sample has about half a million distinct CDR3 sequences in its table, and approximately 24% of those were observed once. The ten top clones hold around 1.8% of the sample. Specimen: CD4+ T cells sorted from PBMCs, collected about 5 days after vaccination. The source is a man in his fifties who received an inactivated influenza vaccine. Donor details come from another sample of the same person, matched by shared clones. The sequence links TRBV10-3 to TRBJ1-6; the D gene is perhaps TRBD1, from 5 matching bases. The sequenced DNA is TGTGCCATCAGTGACGACAGAAATTCACCCCTCCACTTT. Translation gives CAISDDRNSPLHF.